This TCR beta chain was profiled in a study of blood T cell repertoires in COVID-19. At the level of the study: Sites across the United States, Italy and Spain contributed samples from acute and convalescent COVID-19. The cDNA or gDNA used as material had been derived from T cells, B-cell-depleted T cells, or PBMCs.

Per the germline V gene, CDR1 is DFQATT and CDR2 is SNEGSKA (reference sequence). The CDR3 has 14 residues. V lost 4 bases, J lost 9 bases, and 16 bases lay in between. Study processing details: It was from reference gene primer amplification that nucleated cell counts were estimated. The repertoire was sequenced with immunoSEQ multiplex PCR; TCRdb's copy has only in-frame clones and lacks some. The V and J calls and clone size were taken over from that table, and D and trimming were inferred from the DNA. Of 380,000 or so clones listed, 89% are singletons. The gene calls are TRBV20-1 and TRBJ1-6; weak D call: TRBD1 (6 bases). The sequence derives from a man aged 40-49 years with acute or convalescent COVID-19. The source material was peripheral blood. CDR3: CSAIEGGRVSPLHF. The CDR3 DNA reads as TGCAGTGCTATTGAAGGGGGTAGAGTTTCACCCCTCCACTTT.